Described below is a single TCR beta chain sequence and its context. From germline, CDR1 is SGHDT and CDR2 YYEEEE. CDR3 size: 16 residues. Trimming removed 0 bases from V and 3 bases from J; junction bases left unmatched: 6. This sample was taken from a study of blood T cell repertoires in COVID-19. Across the whole study: From T cells, B-cell-depleted T cells, or PBMCs came the material, which was cDNA or gDNA.

As handled by the study authors: Amplified reference gene primers provided the basis for estimating nucleated cell counts. The assay was immunoSEQ multiplex PCR, and TCRdb's table has in-frame clones only and misses some. D and trimming come from the DNA, and the V and J calls and clone size come from that table. The data show under 140,000 clones, with around 90% seen just once and more than 4% held by the top ten. The J gene is TRBJ1-5, the V gene TRBV5-6, with 7 bases aligning to TRBD1. This sequence was found in a human donor in a cohort sampled during active COVID-19. Sample: peripheral blood. CDR3 in DNA: TGTGCCAGCAGCTTGGCCGCGGGACAGCTCAATCAGCCCCAGCATTTT. As protein: CASSLAAGQLNQPQHF.